This entry concerns a single TCR beta chain. Its antigen is unidentified. The data are from a study of blood T cells in healthy people across ages. Findings and caveats of the study: There were more naive CD4+ cells and higher diversity in long-lived donors than in aged donors. Calculation of diversity from one million T cells yielded estimates considered to be underestimates.

The V gene lost 6 bases and the J gene lost 1 base, with 15 bases spanning the gap. This CDR3 spans 14 amino acids. The germline CDR1 and CDR2 sequences are DFQATT and SNEGSKA (reference sequence). It was with a sample-barcoded 5' primer and a J-beta primer mix that a second PCR of about 6 to 12 cycles was run. A template-switch adaptor with 12 random nucleotides tagged each cDNA molecule. TCRdb fed the 5' RACE reads into MiXCR, producing one record per CDR3 protein. The sample yields about 800,000 distinct CDR3 sequences, about 45% seen once. The specimen sequenced was blood. J is TRBJ2-5 and V is TRBV20-1; D is unresolved. The source is a man aged 80 or over in good health. In nucleotides, the CDR3 is TGCAGTGCCAGGCGTGGCGATTTCCAAGAGACCCAGTACTTC. Its protein product is CSARRGDFQETQYF.